The entry below describes one T cell receptor beta chain. The antigen remains undetermined. These data originate in a study of T cell responses to AZD1222 COVID-19 vaccine. Study conclusions and caveats: Repertoires in all cases were sampled only once the peak T cell response had passed.

TCRdb's table, derived via immunoSEQ multiplex PCR, lists solely in-frame clones and lacks some. Of tens of thousands of clones detected, roughly 87% appear once; the ten largest clones hold 24%. The CDR3 sequence is 15 residues long. Germline values: CDR1 SGHTA, CDR2 FQGNSA. Trimming took off 4 bases at V and 4 bases at J, with 16 bases between the two ends. This specimen consisted of peripheral blood, obtained on day 0 of AZD1222 vaccination. The chain joins TRBV7-2 to TRBJ1-2, with D tentatively TRBD1 (6 bases). The source of this sequence is an adult in good health. The CDR3 sequence: CASSSPGGRAYGYTF. In DNA, the CDR3 is TGTGCCAGCAGCTCTCCCGGGGGGCGCGCCTATGGCTACACCTTC.